This T cell receptor (beta chain) appears in the sequencing data of a study of cytomegalovirus exposure and HLA in healthy donors. For the study at large: Per a later analysis, the approximately 600 first-cohort and more than 100 validation repertoires shared one platform.

Points on this clone: Its antigen is not identified.

General study results and limits: Some public TCRs appeared in many individuals, while most sequences were rare. Cytomegalovirus association was assigned to over 150 TCR beta chains. Subsequent analysis revealed that first-cohort TCR clusters tended to co-occur in the roughly 120 validation repertoires.

CDR1 and CDR2 (germline): SGHTA, FQGNSA. With 4 bases clipped from V and 6 bases from J, the junction kept 3 bases outside the gene matches. The CDR3 contains 13 residues. The assay was immunoSEQ multiplex PCR, and TCRdb's table has in-frame clones only and misses some. The table records around 300,000 clones, 88% of them present only once. This rearrangement joins TRBV7-2 to TRBJ2-5; 9 bases are shared with TRBD1. Sequenced sample: PBMCs. This sequence was found in a woman younger than 35 in good health and CMV-seronegative. CDR3 protein: CASSSGQGKTQYF. The CDR3 DNA is TGTGCCAGCAGCTCCGGACAGGGGAAGACCCAGTACTTC.